These T cell receptor beta chains were read from a single sample in a study of T cells in Graves' hyperthyroidism and ophthalmopathy. TCRdb reanalysed the multiplex PCR reads using MiXCR and keeps one entry per CDR3 protein. The data contain about 380,000 distinct CDR3 sequences, approximately 13% of them singletons. The sequencing input was blood. The receptors shown here come from a woman aged 60 to 75 with Graves' hyperthyroidism. The CDR3 runs from the conserved cysteine through the conserved F or W. The D gene is left open where the match is weak. Some rows have no size entry. The others give once, few or many, or a class for an expanded clone.

clone size | D gene | CDR3 length | J gene | V gene | CDR3 DNA | CDR3 protein
many | NA | 18 | TRBJ2-1 | TRBV11-1 | TGTGCCAGCAGCCAGTGGACGGCTCCCCAAAGCTCCTACAATGAGCAGTTCTTC | CASSQWTAPQSSYNEQFF
NA | NA | 16 | TRBJ2-1 | TRBV5-6 | TGTGCCAGCAGCTTATTGGGGGCGTCTTCCTACAATGAGCAGTTCTTC | CASSLLGASSYNEQFF
NA | TRBD2 | 16 | TRBJ2-1 | TRBV6-4 | TGTGCCAGCAGTGACGTTAGCGGGAGCTCCTACAATGAGCAGTTCTTC | CASSDVSGSSYNEQFF
many | TRBD1 | 15 | TRBJ1-1 | TRBV27 | TGTGCCAGCAGTTTCGCTTCAGGGGGAGACACTGAAGCTTTCTTT | CASSFASGGDTEAFF
many | TRBD2 | 14 | TRBJ2-7 | TRBV4-1 | TGCGCCAGCAGCCAAGTGGGAGGGGTCTACGAGCAGTACTTC | CASSQVGGVYEQYF
many | TRBD1 | 16 | TRBJ2-3 | TRBV28 | TGTGCCAGCAGATCACCGGGACAGGGGGGGCCAGATACGCAGTATTTT | CASRSPGQGGPDTQYF
many | NA | 16 | TRBJ1-3 | TRBV28 | TGTGCCAGCAGTTTATTGGGGGCTCTAGCTGGAAACACCATATATTTT | CASSLLGALAGNTIYF
few | NA | 13 | TRBJ2-4 | TRBV29-1 | TGCAGCGTTGAGAGGGCCTATGATAGCATTCAGTACTTC | CSVERAYDSIQYF
medium-sized | TRBD2 | 16 | TRBJ2-1 | TRBV12-3/TRBV12-4 | TGTGCCAGCAGTCCACCCGGGACTAGCATAGGGAATGAGCAGTTCTTC | CASSPPGTSIGNEQFF
many | NA | 16 | TRBJ1-2 | TRBV19 | TGTGCCAGTAGTATAAAGGGGGAGTTTTCCCCCTATGGCTACACCTTC | CASSIKGEFSPYGYTF
many | NA | 13 | TRBJ1-1 | TRBV24-1 | TGTGCCACCAGTGATCGGAGGAACACTGAAGCTTTCTTT | CATSDRRNTEAFF
many | NA | 13 | TRBJ2-7 | TRBV18 | TGTGCCAGCTCACCGGGACTGGGCTACGAGCAGTACTTC | CASSPGLGYEQYF
few | TRBD2 | 17 | TRBJ2-5 | TRBV5-1 | TGCGCCAGCAGCAACGGACTAGCGGGGGATCAACAAGAGACCCAGTACTTC | CASSNGLAGDQQETQYF
NA | NA | 13 | TRBJ1-2 | TRBV11-2 | TGTGCCAGCAGCCAAGATTCCGACTATGGCTACACCTTC | CASSQDSDYGYTF
many | NA | 14 | TRBJ1-4 | TRBV20-1 | TGCAGTGCTTCCTTGGGGGCGAATAATGAAAAACTGTTTTTT | CSASLGANNEKLFF
many | NA | 11 | TRBJ2-5 | TRBV20-1 | TGCAGTGCTAGAGATCGGGAGACCCAGTACTTC | CSARDRETQYF
many | NA | 13 | TRBJ1-2 | TRBV20-1 | TGCAGTGCTAGAGATGGCTGGGCTTATGGCTACACCTTC | CSARDGWAYGYTF
many | NA | 13 | TRBJ1-2 | TRBV12-3/TRBV12-4 | TGTGCCAGCAGTTTCGGGCGGAACTATGGCTACACCTTC | CASSFGRNYGYTF
many | TRBD1 | 14 | TRBJ1-4 | TRBV12-3/TRBV12-4 | TGTGCCAGCAGTGGACAGGGGAAATGGGAAAAACTGTTTTTT | CASSGQGKWEKLFF
many | TRBD1 | 15 | TRBJ1-1 | TRBV20-1 | TGCAGTGCCTCCACAGGGGGCAGATGGTACACTGAAGCTTTCTTT | CSASTGGRWYTEAFF
many | TRBD1 | 15 | TRBJ2-7 | TRBV7-2 | TGTGCCAGCAGCTTAGGCAGGGGGCTGTCCTACGAGCAGTACTTC | CASSLGRGLSYEQYF
NA | TRBD1 | 14 | TRBJ2-7 | TRBV19 | TGTGCCAGTAGTATTGATGACAGGGCCTACGAGCAGTACTTC | CASSIDDRAYEQYF
many | NA | 13 | TRBJ2-2 | TRBV7-3 | TGTGCCAGCAGCTTAGGGAGTACCGGGGAGCTGTTTTTT | CASSLGSTGELFF
many | NA | 14 | TRBJ2-7 | TRBV20-1 | TGCAGTGCTAGAACCGGGACTGGATTACGCGAGCAGTACTTC | CSARTGTGLREQYF
many | NA | 16 | TRBJ2-1 | TRBV28 | TGTGCCAGCAGTTCCACAACCTGGAGGTCCTACAATGAGCAGTTCTTC | CASSSTTWRSYNEQFF
many | TRBD1 | 17 | TRBJ2-1 | TRBV24-1 | TGTGCCACCAGTGATTCCTATGGCGGACAGGTCGGGAATGAGCAGTTCTTC | CATSDSYGGQVGNEQFF
many | TRBD2 | 16 | TRBJ2-1 | TRBV7-9 | TGTGCCAGCAGCTTAATGGCTAGCGGGAGAGGCGGTGAGCAGTTCTTC | CASSLMASGRGGEQFF
many | TRBD1 | 15 | TRBJ2-3 | TRBV2 | TGTGCCAGCAGTGAAGACAGGGGGGACACAGATACGCAGTATTTT | CASSEDRGDTDTQYF
few | NA | 11 | TRBJ1-1 | TRBV10-2 | TGCGCCAGCGGTCAGCACACTGAAGCTTTCTTT | CASGQHTEAFF
many | TRBD1 | 13 | TRBJ2-5 | TRBV29-1 | TGCAGCGAAACGGGACAGGCCCAAGAGACCCAGTACTTC | CSETGQAQETQYF
medium-sized | NA | 16 | TRBJ2-5 | TRBV12-3/TRBV12-4 | TGTGCCAGCAGTTTAGGGCTCGCAGGCCGAAGGGAGACCCAGTACTTC | CASSLGLAGRRETQYF
many | NA | 13 | TRBJ2-1 | TRBV7-3 | TGTGCCAGCAGCACAGCGGCCTACAATGAGCAGTTCTTC | CASSTAAYNEQFF